Here is one T cell receptor beta chain with its context. Its cognate antigen is unknown. This sample was taken from a study of T cell responses to AZD1222 COVID-19 vaccine. Findings of the study overall: Donor demographics were predominantly white British with a female majority; clonal diversity may be underestimated. Spike-specific TCR breadth and depth both grew after two AZD1222 doses. Baseline seropositivity characterized only a handful of AZD1222 recipients.

Between the trimmed V and J ends, which lost 8 bases and 0 bases, there was a span of 9 bases. This CDR3 spans 13 amino acids. Germline lookup yields CDR1 MGHDK and CDR2 SYGVNS. Using immunoSEQ multiplex PCR, the repertoire was profiled, and TCRdb retains in-frame clones only, with some absent. The sample records some 130,000 clones, approximately 83% being singletons. This chain links TRBV25-1 with TRBJ2-3; D is unclear. This clonotype was sampled from an adult in good health. Sequencing was performed on peripheral blood, taken on day 0 of AZD1222 vaccination. CDR3 DNA sequence: TGTGCCAGCTGTTTGGGGAGCACAGATACGCAGTATTTT. Translated: CASCLGSTDTQYF.